These 28 T cell receptor beta chains came from one sample sequenced in a study of blood T cell repertoires in COVID-19. The method was immunoSEQ multiplex PCR; TCRdb's version includes in-frame clones alone and lacks a portion of them. Counted here are 300,000 or so clones, about 87% occurring once; the ten biggest clones make up 1% to 1.5%. Material: peripheral blood. Every receptor here comes from an older man with acute or convalescent COVID-19.

The J gene is TRBJ1-1, the V gene TRBV2; 7 bases agree with TRBD1. The CDR3 is 12 residues long. From germline, CDR1 is SNHLY and CDR2 FYNNEI. Unmatched junction bases numbered 8, after V lost 6 bases and J lost 10 bases. The CDR3 DNA is TGTGCCAGCAGCCTAGGACAGGCGGGAGCTTTCTTT. Protein: CASSLGQAGAFF.

V and J are TRBV3-1 (or the pseudogene TRBV3-2) and TRBJ1-1; D is possibly TRBD1 (5 bases). Trimming removed 0 bases from V and 4 bases from J, with 15 bases in between. The CDR3 runs to 16 residues. Germline CDR1 and CDR2: LGHDT and YNNKEL (reference sequence). The CDR3 DNA follows: TGTGCCAGCAGCCAAGATTCAACAGGATATGCCACTGAAGCTTTCTTT. It yields the protein CASSQDSTGYATEAFF.

The genes are TRBV11-2 and TRBJ2-3, with 10 bases lining up with TRBD1. After removal of 4 bases from V and 12 bases from J, the junction contained 13 bases not matched to a gene. This CDR3 region has 15 residues. CDR1 and CDR2 from the germline V gene are SGHAT and FQNNGV. The CDR3 protein is CASSSGGTGAAQQYF. CDR3 bases: TGTGCCAGCAGCTCCGGTGGGACAGGGGCTGCACAACAGTATTTT.

The sample holds a few counts of this clone. V and J are TRBV6-5 and TRBJ1-1; the match to TRBD1 covers 9 bases. Trimming cost V 0 bases and J 4 bases; bases outside gene matches: 6. The CDR3 has 16 amino acids. Germline CDR1 reads MNHEY; CDR2 reads SVGAGI. DNA of the CDR3: TGTGCCAGCAGTTACTCCGGGGGACAGGGCGGCACTGAAGCTTTCTTT. This codes for CASSYSGGQGGTEAFF.

V is TRBV2 and J is TRBJ2-7, with D possibly being TRBD1 (5 bases). The CDR3 loop spans 14 amino acids. The ends were cut back, 6 bases at V and 0 bases at J, with 12 bases in the middle. The germline V gene encodes CDR1 SNHLY and CDR2 FYNNEI. CDR3 coding DNA: TGTGCCAGCAGCACAGGAAGGAGCTCCTACGAGCAGTACTTC. It is translated as CASSTGRSSYEQYF. Full variable domain (remainder filled in from reference TRBV2 and TRBJ2-7): EPEVTQTPSHQVTQMGQEVILRCVPISNHLYFYWYRQILGQKVEFLVSFYNNEISEKSEIFDDQFSVERPDGSNFTLKIRSTKLEDSAMYFCASSTGRSSYEQYFGPGTRLTVT.

The rearrangement links TRBV19 to TRBJ2-2, with 12 positions matching TRBD1. Germline CDR1 is LNHDA and CDR2 is SQIVND (reference sequence). CDR3 length: 16 amino acids. The V and J ends lost 6 bases and 6 bases, in that order; junction bases with no gene match: 8. The CDR3 nucleotides are TGTGCCAGTAGGAAAGCCGGGACAGGGGGCGCCGGGGAGCTGTTTTTT. It yields the protein CASRKAGTGGAGELFF. The full variable domain, its missing parts supplied by reference TRBV19 and TRBJ2-2, is DGGITQSPKYLFRKEGQNVTLSCEQNLNHDAMYWYRQDPGQGLRLIYYSQIVNDFQKGDIAEGYSVSREKKESFPLTVTSAQKNPTAFYLCASRKAGTGGAGELFFGEGSRLTVL.

This chain links TRBV19 with TRBJ2-7; TRBD1 matches 9 bases. With V trimmed by 4 bases and J by 2 bases, 3 bases remained unmatched. CDR3 length: 14 amino acids. CDR1 and CDR2 (germline): LNHDA, SQIVND (reference sequence). CDR3 loop: CASSTGTGPYEQYF. In DNA, the CDR3 is TGTGCCAGTAGTACCGGGACAGGGCCCTACGAGCAGTACTTC.

As concerns this clone: At the DNA level, this CDR3 is encoded by other sequences in the same sample as well. V is TRBV28 and J is TRBJ2-1; 14 positions agree with TRBD2. Germline loops: CDR1 MDHEN, CDR2 SYDVKM. V was clipped by 3 bases and J by 7 bases; unmatched bases: 5. The CDR3 is 16 residues long. The chain's CDR3 is CASSLGTSGSFNEQFF. CDR3 nucleotide sequence: TGTGCCAGCAGTTTGGGGACTAGCGGGAGTTTTAATGAGCAGTTCTTC. Full variable domain (rest looked up from reference TRBV28 and TRBJ2-1): DVKVTQSSRYLVKRTGEKVFLECVQDMDHENMFWYRQDPGLGLRLIYFSYDVKMKEKGDIPEGYSVSREKKERFSLILESASTNQTSMYLCASSLGTSGSFNEQFFGPGTRLTVL.

CDR3 region: CASSQKEATAYEQYF. The CDR3 DNA sequence: TGTGCCAGCAGTCAAAAGGAGGCCACTGCCTACGAGCAGTACTTC. This chain links TRBV7-8 with TRBJ2-7, with D perhaps matching TRBD2 (5 bases). The V end lost 6 bases, the J end lost 2 bases, and 17 bases lay between the germline ends. Germline V lookup: CDR1 SGHVS, CDR2 FQNEAQ. The CDR3 is made up of 15 amino acids.

This clone has a single count. The chain carries TRBV6-7 and TRBJ2-1, with 14 positions matching TRBD2. TRBV6-7 is marked as an open reading frame, function uncertain. J gave up 0 bases and V 0 bases, and 4 bases lay outside the gene matches. The CDR3 extends over 19 amino acids. The CDR3 nucleotides read TGTGCCAGCAGTTACTCGGGACTAGCGGGAGTCCTCTCCTACAATGAGCAGTTCTTC. As protein: CASSYSGLAGVLSYNEQFF.

This chain links TRBV5-1 with TRBJ1-6; 8 nucleotides match TRBD1. CDR1 and CDR2 from the germline V gene are SGHRS and YFSETQ. The V gene end was trimmed by 0 bases and the J gene end by 6 bases; junction bases not matched to a gene: 5. The CDR3 runs 16 residues. CDR3 nucleotide sequence: TGCGCCAGCAGCTTGGGTGGACAGGGTGCTAATTCACCCCTCCACTTT. Encoded protein: CASSLGGQGANSPLHF.

V usage is TRBV4-1 and J usage is TRBJ2-5; 11 bases align to TRBD2. V shed 6 bases and J 5 bases; nucleotides not matched to a gene: 8. The CDR3 length is 15 residues. Germline CDR1 reads MGHRA; CDR2 reads YSYEKL. The CDR3 sequence: CASSQGASGRETQYF. CDR3 nucleotides: TGCGCCAGCAGTCAGGGGGCTAGCGGGAGGGAGACCCAGTACTTC.

The chain recombines TRBV5-4 with TRBJ1-4, with 9 bases lining up with TRBD1. Per germline, CDR1 SGHNT and CDR2 YYREEE (reference sequence). This CDR3 spans 16 amino acids. J was trimmed by 3 bases and V by 3 bases; bases with no gene match: 6. For the CDR3, the DNA is TGTGCCAGCAGCTGGGGACAGGGAAGGGCTAATGAAAAACTGTTTTTT. As protein: CASSWGQGRANEKLFF.

The chain recombines TRBV9 with TRBJ1-3; D unclear. The CDR3 is 15 amino acids. CDR1 SGDLS and CDR2 YYNGEE come from the germline V gene. Trimming stripped 4 bases from V and 0 bases from J, with 11 bases between. This CDR3 reads CASSFGEASGNTIYF. CDR3 bases: TGTGCCAGCAGCTTCGGAGAAGCCTCTGGAAACACCATATATTTT.

The V call is TRBV5-1, the J call TRBJ2-2, with D perhaps matching TRBD1 (6 bases). The CDR3 is 16 amino acids. V lost 4 bases and J lost 1, with 14 bases in between. From germline, CDR1 is SGHRS and CDR2 YFSETQ. This CDR3 reads CASSQQGLGNTGELFF. In nucleotides, the CDR3 is TGCGCCAGCAGCCAACAGGGTTTGGGGAACACCGGGGAGCTGTTTTTT.

This clone was recorded once. The CDR3 is CSTRTSGALADTQYF. The CDR3 nucleotides read TGCAGCACCCGGACTAGCGGGGCACTCGCAGATACGCAGTATTTT. The V gene is TRBV29-1, the J gene TRBJ2-3, with TRBD2 identical over 12 bases. The CDR3 runs to 15 residues. V lost 8 bases to trimming and J lost 4 bases; unmatched junction nucleotides: 10. The germline CDR1 and CDR2 sequences are SQVTM and ANQGSEA.

The gene calls are TRBV3-1 (or the pseudogene TRBV3-2) and TRBJ1-1; D unresolved. Trimming left V 1 base short and J 1 base short, with 4 bases between. The length of the CDR3 is 13 residues. Germline lookup yields CDR1 LGHDT and CDR2 YNNKEL (reference sequence). This CDR3 is CASSQVANTEAFF. CDR3 DNA sequence: TGTGCCAGCAGCCAAGTAGCGAACACTGAAGCTTTCTTT.

This chain connects TRBV19 to TRBJ1-6; 9 positions agree with TRBD1. V lost 6 bases, J lost 7 bases, and 7 bases stayed unmatched. The CDR3 loop spans 15 amino acids. Looked up from germline, CDR1 is LNHDA and CDR2 is SQIVND (reference sequence). The CDR3 DNA reads as TGTGCCAGTAGAACTAACGACAGGGGGAATTCACCCCTCCACTTT. Translated: CASRTNDRGNSPLHF.

The CDR3 here is CASSPGTGRKQETQYF. DNA for the CDR3: TGCGCCAGCAGCCCTGGGACAGGTAGAAAACAAGAGACCCAGTACTTC. V is TRBV4-1 and J is TRBJ2-5; 8 bases match TRBD1. Trimming at V came to 4 bases and at J to 2 bases, leaving 9 bases not matched to a gene. Germline V gene lookup returns CDR1 MGHRA and CDR2 YSYEKL. This CDR3 is built from 16 residues.

The gene calls are TRBV9 and TRBJ2-2; 9 positions match TRBD2. Trimming at V came to 0 bases and at J to 5 bases, leaving 5 bases not matched to a gene. The CDR3 contains 16 residues. Germline V gene sequence: CDR1 SGDLS, CDR2 YYNGEE. Here the CDR3 DNA reads TGTGCCAGCAGCGTAGCCCCGCGGGGGGGAACCGGGGAGCTGTTTTTT. It is translated as CASSVAPRGGTGELFF.

This clone was found once. The V call is TRBV7-9, the J call TRBJ1-1, with TRBD1 matching 7 bases. V lost 6 bases to trimming and J lost 5 bases; unmatched junction nucleotides: 9. The CDR3 is made up of 14 amino acids. In germline, CDR1 is SEHNR, CDR2 FQNEAQ (reference sequence). Written as DNA, the CDR3 is TGTGCCAGCAGTCAGGGGGGAGGTAGGACTGAAGCTTTCTTT. This gives the protein CASSQGGGRTEAFF.

This clone has only a few counts. V usage is TRBV11-3 and J usage is TRBJ2-3; TRBD1 aligns across 8 bases. The germline V gene has CDR1 SGHNT and CDR2 YENEEA. The ends lost 3 bases at V and 4 bases at J; junction bases unmatched: 9. The CDR3 consists of 16 residues. The CDR3 region is CASSFGQGRSPDTQYF. For the CDR3, the DNA is TGTGCCAGCAGCTTCGGACAGGGTAGGAGTCCAGATACGCAGTATTTT.

The chain has TRBV5-1 and TRBJ2-3, with 7 bases aligning to TRBD2. V was pared by 5 bases and J by 0 bases, with 6 bases of the junction left unmatched. CDR1 is SGHRS, CDR2 YFSETQ, per germline. This CDR3 is built from 15 residues. The CDR3 region has the DNA TGCGCCAGCAGTGGGGCTAGCGGTAGCACAGATACGCAGTATTTT. This translates into CASSGASGSTDTQYF.

The chain joins TRBV15 to TRBJ2-1, with 10 positions matching TRBD2. The junction had 4 bases not matched to a gene; V was cut back by 5 bases and J by 9 bases. Germline CDR1 and CDR2: LNHNV and YYDKDF (reference sequence). This CDR3 is 13 amino acids long. The CDR3 sequence is CATSVLAGAEQFF. Written as DNA, the CDR3 is TGTGCCACCAGCGTGCTAGCGGGAGCTGAGCAGTTCTTC. Complete variable domain (other parts from reference TRBV15 and TRBJ2-1): DAMVIQNPRYQVTQFGKPVTLSCSQTLNHNVMYWYQQKSSQAPKLLFHYYDKDFNNEADTPDNFQSRRPNTSFCFLDIRSPGLGDTAMYLCATSVLAGAEQFFGPGTRLTVL.

This clone was recorded a few times. DNA of the CDR3: TGTGCCAGCAGCCGCGGGATTCAAGAGACCCAGTACTTC. Translation gives CASSRGIQETQYF. This chain connects TRBV5-8 to TRBJ2-5; a weak D match, TRBD2 (6 bases). The V end lost 4 bases, the J end lost 2 bases, and 9 bases lay between the germline ends. This CDR3 has 13 residues. The germline V gene has CDR1 SGHTS and CDR2 YDEGEE.

Only one count was recorded for this clone. This rearrangement joins TRBV29-1 to TRBJ2-5; TRBD1 matches at 9 bases. Germline-derived CDR1 and CDR2 are SQVTM and ANQGSEA. Losses at the gene ends were 7 bases for V and 5 bases for J; bases not matched to a gene: 5. The CDR3 runs 12 residues. CDR3 in amino acids: CSADRGGETQYF. In DNA form, the CDR3 reads TGCAGCGCCGACAGGGGGGGGGAGACCCAGTACTTC. The full variable domain, with the rest looked up from reference TRBV29-1 and TRBJ2-5, is SAVISQKPSRDICQRGTSLTIQCQVDSQVTMMFWYRQQPGQSLTLIATANQGSEATYESGFVIDKFPISRPNLTFSTLTVSNMSPEDSSIYLCSADRGGETQYFGPGTRLLVL.

This sequence joins TRBV11-2 and TRBJ2-5; maybe TRBD1 (5 bases). The CDR3 sequence is 13 residues long. Germline lookup yields CDR1 SGHAT and CDR2 FQNNGV. The germline V and J ends were trimmed by 5 bases and 4 bases, with 11 bases remaining between them. As DNA, the CDR3 is TGTGCCAGCAGCACCAGGGTTCGAGAGACCCAGTACTTC. Protein sequence: CASSTRVRETQYF.

CDR3 in amino acids: CASSSTGTATLEAFF. In DNA form, the CDR3 reads TGTGCCAGCAGCTCAACCGGGACAGCTACCCTTGAAGCTTTCTTT. The chain joins TRBV5-6 to TRBJ1-1; TRBD1 agrees at 7 bases. Trimming removed 3 bases from V and 7 bases from J; junction bases left unmatched: 12. The V gene's germline CDR1 is SGHDT and CDR2 YYEEEE. The CDR3 runs to 15 residues.